This entry lists 23 T cell receptor beta chains sequenced from one sample in a study of lymphopenia after photon versus proton radiotherapy. The repertoire was sequenced with immunoSEQ multiplex PCR; TCRdb's copy has only in-frame clones and lacks some. The profile covers around 20,000 clones, with 75% to 90% appearing a single time and about 9.1% taken by the ten largest. Here the sequenced sample was peripheral blood, taken from a patient treated with proton-based radiotherapy. The receptors derive from a man between 65 and 85 years old with pancreatic cancer.

The rearrangement joins TRBV27 to TRBJ1-1; TRBD1 is a possible D gene (5 bases). The germline gives CDR1 MNHEY, CDR2 SMNVEV (reference sequence). The CDR3 length is 13 residues. The V and J ends lost 5 bases and 3 bases respectively, with 10 bases between them. The CDR3 nucleotides read TGTGCCAGCAGTAGACAGTATGACACTGAAGCTTTCTTT. Its protein is CASSRQYDTEAFF.

This clone was detected only once. The chain recombines TRBV11-2 with TRBJ1-5; possibly TRBD1 for D (6 bases). V was shortened by 0 bases and J by 2 bases, with 8 bases between the two germline ends. Germline CDR1 and CDR2: SGHAT and FQNNGV. The CDR3 has 15 amino acids. As DNA, the CDR3 is TGTGCCAGCAGCTTAGATTACAGGGGCAATCAGCCCCAGCATTTT. Translating it yields CASSLDYRGNQPQHF.

The chain carries TRBV7-6 and TRBJ2-7; perhaps TRBD2 as D (5 bases). V dropped 1 base and J dropped 7 bases, with 11 bases sitting between them. In germline, CDR1 is SGHVS, CDR2 FNYEAQ. The CDR3 extends over 13 amino acids. The CDR3 nucleotides are TGTGCCAGCAGCTTAGGGCTAGCTAGAGAGCAGTACTTC. Amino acid sequence: CASSLGLAREQYF.

The chain recombines TRBV30 with TRBJ2-6; D remains unclear. This CDR3 contains 14 residues. V was clipped by 1 base and J by 4 bases, with 8 bases between them. Germline CDR1 and CDR2: GTSNPN and SVGIG (reference sequence). The CDR3 sequence is CAWSEASGANVLTF. The CDR3 coding sequence is TGTGCCTGGAGTGAGGCCTCGGGGGCCAACGTCCTGACTTTC.

The V and J genes are TRBV18 and TRBJ2-1; TRBD1 matches at 7 bases. From germline, CDR1 is KGHSH and CDR2 LQKENI. This CDR3 contains 16 residues. With 3 bases clipped from V and 0 bases from J, the junction kept 5 bases outside the gene matches. The CDR3 loop is CASSPPTGFSYNEQFF. Written as DNA, the CDR3 is TGTGCCAGCTCACCGCCGACAGGGTTCTCCTACAATGAGCAGTTCTTC.

V usage is TRBV9 and J usage is TRBJ1-1; TRBD1 is a possible D gene (6 bases). In germline, CDR1 is SGDLS, CDR2 YYNGEE. V lost 4 bases and J 6 bases, leaving 16 bases between the germline ends. The CDR3 is 14 amino acids. The DNA for the CDR3 is TGTGCCAGCAGCTTGGCGCCAGGGGCCCCTGAAGCTTTCTTT. The encoded protein is CASSLAPGAPEAFF.

The chain employs TRBV6-5 and TRBJ2-6, with 8 nucleotides matching TRBD1. The CDR3 contains 16 residues. Trimming took 4 bases from V and 4 from J; bases not matched to a gene: 6. CDR1 and CDR2 from the germline V gene are MNHEY and SVGAGI. In DNA, the CDR3 is TGTGCCAGCAGTTTATCAGGGGGCTCAGGGGCCAACGTCCTGACTTTC. Protein sequence: CASSLSGGSGANVLTF.

The chain links TRBV7-6 to TRBJ1-4, with no clear D. The CDR3 totals 15 residues. CDR1 is SGHVS and CDR2 is FNYEAQ in the germline V gene. Trimming left V 1 base short and J 5 bases short, with 11 bases between. This CDR3 is CASSLVGEPNEKLFF. For the CDR3, the DNA is TGTGCCAGCAGCTTAGTTGGTGAACCGAATGAAAAACTGTTTTTT.

V is TRBV4-1 and J is TRBJ2-7; 7 bases are shared with TRBD1. The CDR3 covers 15 residues. Germline values: CDR1 MGHRA, CDR2 YSYEKL. V lost 4 bases, J lost 3 bases, and 9 bases stayed unmatched. CDR3 in DNA: TGCGCCAGCAGCCCGGGGACAGTGCTGATCTACGAGCAGTACTTC. Amino acid sequence: CASSPGTVLIYEQYF.

V is TRBV2 and J is TRBJ2-1, with D perhaps being TRBD1 or TRBD2 (5 bases each). Germline V gene data show CDR1 as SNHLY and CDR2 as FYNNEI. The CDR3 is 16 residues long. The V and J ends lost 3 bases and 7 bases respectively, with 19 bases between them. CDR3 nucleotides: TGTGCCAGCAGTGATGGGACCAGCGCCAGGGTTAATGAGCAGTTCTTC. It yields the protein CASSDGTSARVNEQFF.

The J gene is TRBJ1-1, the V gene TRBV11-3, with D maybe TRBD1 (6 bases). This CDR3 has 18 amino acids. The V gene lost 1 base and the J gene lost 6 bases, with 24 bases spanning the gap. The V gene's germline CDR1 is SGHNT and CDR2 YENEEA. This CDR3 reads CASSLVPGNRATFAEAFF. In DNA, the CDR3 is TGTGCCAGCAGCTTAGTACCGGGGAACAGGGCGACTTTTGCTGAAGCTTTCTTT.

The chain is built from TRBV2 and TRBJ1-5, with 8 bases fitting TRBD1. V shed 6 bases and J 2 bases; nucleotides not matched to a gene: 6. The CDR3 covers 15 residues. Germline CDR1 and CDR2: SNHLY and FYNNEI. The CDR3 sequence is CASSSPGQGNQPQHF. In DNA form, the CDR3 reads TGTGCCAGCAGCTCCCCGGGACAGGGCAATCAGCCCCAGCATTTT.

This chain connects TRBV5-6 to TRBJ1-2; 12 nucleotides agree with TRBD1. This CDR3 contains 17 residues. Germline V CDR1 and CDR2: SGHDT, YYEEEE. The J segment lost 9 bases and the V segment lost 4 bases, leaving 16 bases of the junction unmatched. As DNA, the CDR3 is TGTGCCAGCAGCCCCGGGGGCCCGGGACAGGGGGCCTCGAGCTACACCTTC. This encodes CASSPGGPGQGASSYTF.

J is TRBJ2-3 and V is TRBV5-1; D gene uncertain. This CDR3 region has 14 residues. V gave up 3 bases and J gave up 1 base, with 9 bases separating them. CDR1 and CDR2 (germline): SGHRS, YFSETQ. The chain's CDR3 is CASSSNSGTDTQYF. CDR3 sequence (DNA): TGCGCCAGCAGCTCCAACAGCGGCACAGATACGCAGTATTTT.

V is TRBV4-1 and J is TRBJ1-5, with D tentatively TRBD1 (5 bases). V gave up 3 bases and J gave up 2 bases, with 14 bases separating them. The CDR3 extends over 16 amino acids. The V gene's germline CDR1 is MGHRA and CDR2 YSYEKL. CDR3 bases: TGCGCCAGCAGCCAGCCGTCAGCGGGGGGCAATCAGCCCCAGCATTTT. It is translated as CASSQPSAGGNQPQHF.

J is TRBJ1-4 and V is TRBV7-7, with TRBD1 matching 7 bases. There are 14 residues in the CDR3. Germline V lookup: CDR1 SSHAT, CDR2 FNYEAQ (reference sequence). Germline trimming cut 0 bases from V and 9 bases from J; bases unmatched to any gene: 4. The CDR3: CASSLAMGQQKLFF. The DNA for the CDR3 is TGTGCCAGCAGCTTAGCCATGGGACAGCAAAAACTGTTTTTT.

This clone was recorded once. V usage is TRBV5-1 and J usage is TRBJ2-7; 7 nucleotides line up with TRBD1. V trimming: 0 bases; J trimming: 7 bases; junction bases outside the gene matches: 10. Germline values: CDR1 SGHRS, CDR2 YFSETQ. The CDR3 totals 15 residues. In nucleotides, the CDR3 is TGCGCCAGCAGCTTGGTCGGACAGGCCCGCTCTGAGCAGTACTTC. Its translation: CASSLVGQARSEQYF.

This clone is a singleton in its sample. The gene calls are TRBV27 and TRBJ2-7, with D hard to call. The CDR3 is 15 residues long. V lost 2 bases and J lost 0, with 11 bases in between. Germline V lookup: CDR1 MNHEY, CDR2 SMNVEV (reference sequence). In DNA form, the CDR3 reads TGTGCCAGCAGTTTAACAGAGGTGAGCTCCTACGAGCAGTACTTC. Protein sequence: CASSLTEVSSYEQYF.

The chain carries TRBV5-1 and TRBJ2-7; 11 nucleotides agree with TRBD1. There are 15 residues in the CDR3. Losses at the gene ends were 4 bases for V and 0 bases for J; bases not matched to a gene: 3. Looked up from germline, CDR1 is SGHRS and CDR2 is YFSETQ. CDR3: CASSHGTGGSYEQYF. The CDR3 DNA sequence: TGCGCCAGCAGCCACGGGACAGGGGGCTCCTACGAGCAGTACTTC.

The chain combines TRBV4-2 with TRBJ1-3; no clear D. V shed 0 bases and J shed 0 bases, with 6 bases lying between them. CDR1 LGHNA and CDR2 YNFKEQ come from the germline V gene. This CDR3 is 15 amino acids long. The CDR3: CASSQEDNSGNTIYF. For the CDR3, the DNA is TGTGCCAGCAGCCAAGAGGATAACTCTGGAAACACCATATATTTT.

The rearrangement joins TRBV2 to TRBJ2-1; 7 bases agree with TRBD2. Per the germline V gene, CDR1 is SNHLY and CDR2 is FYNNEI. The CDR3 has 16 residues. After removal of 4 bases from V and 1 base from J, the junction contained 7 bases not matched to a gene. DNA for the CDR3: TGTGCCAGCAGTGGGAGGGGCGGGAGATCCTACAATGAGCAGTTCTTC. Its protein product is CASSGRGGRSYNEQFF.

The chain is built from TRBV10-2 and TRBJ1-2; TRBD1 aligns across 7 bases. The CDR3 totals 18 residues. Germline CDR1 WSHSY, CDR2 SAAADI. The junction had 13 bases not matched to a gene; V was cut back by 0 bases and J by 3 bases. The CDR3 protein is CASSESTTLGGADYGYTF. The CDR3 DNA follows: TGCGCCAGCAGTGAGTCGACAACGCTAGGGGGCGCCGACTATGGCTACACCTTC.

This clone was recorded only once. The V and J genes are TRBV7-9 and TRBJ1-2; 7 bases match TRBD1. CDR1 and CDR2 (germline): SEHNR, FQNEAQ (reference sequence). The junction had 20 bases not matched to a gene; V was cut back by 2 bases and J by 5 bases. The CDR3 runs to 19 residues. The CDR3 here is CASSLLKGQTSLVLYGYTF. The CDR3 bases are TGTGCCAGCAGCTTATTAAAGGGACAGACCTCTCTGGTCCTTTATGGCTACACCTTC.